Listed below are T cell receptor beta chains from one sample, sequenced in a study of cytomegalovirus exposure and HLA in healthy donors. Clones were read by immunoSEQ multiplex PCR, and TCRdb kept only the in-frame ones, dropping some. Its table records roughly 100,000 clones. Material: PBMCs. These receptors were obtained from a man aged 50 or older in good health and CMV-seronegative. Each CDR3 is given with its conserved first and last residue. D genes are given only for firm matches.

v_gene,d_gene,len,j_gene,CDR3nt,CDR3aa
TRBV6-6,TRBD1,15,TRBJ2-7,TGTGCCAGCGTAGGGGGACAGCAGGTTAAATACGAGCAGTACTTC,CASVGGQQVKYEQYF
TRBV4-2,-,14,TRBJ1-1,TGTGCCAGCAGCCAAAGAATAGTGAACACTGAAGCTTTCTTT,CASSQRIVNTEAFF
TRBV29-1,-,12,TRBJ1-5,TGCAGCGTTGAAACAGGAGACCAGCCCCAGCATTTT,CSVETGDQPQHF
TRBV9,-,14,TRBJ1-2,TGTGCCAGCAGCGTAGGCGGGGGGACCTATGGCTACACCTTC,CASSVGGGTYGYTF
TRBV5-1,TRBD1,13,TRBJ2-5,TGCGCCAGCAGCCCACAGGGGGGAGAGACCCAGTACTTC,CASSPQGGETQYF
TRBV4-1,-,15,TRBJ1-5,TGCGCCAGCAGCCAGACAGGCTTAGCATGGCAGCCCCAGCATTTT,CASSQTGLAWQPQHF
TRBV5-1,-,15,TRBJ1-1,TGCGCCAGCAGCTCAGGGCGGGGGGCGCATGATGAAGCTTTCTTT,CASSSGRGAHDEAFF
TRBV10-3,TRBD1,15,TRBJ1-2,TGTGCCATCAGAGGGACAGGGGGCGATGGCTATGGCTACACCTTC,CAIRGTGGDGYGYTF
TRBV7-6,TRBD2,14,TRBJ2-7,TGTGCCAGCAGCCTCAGCGGGAGCTCCTACGAGCAGTACTTC,CASSLSGSSYEQYF
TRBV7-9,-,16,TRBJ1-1,TGTGCCAGCAGTCTTCCGGCGGGGGGTATGAACACTGAAGCTTTCTTT,CASSLPAGGMNTEAFF
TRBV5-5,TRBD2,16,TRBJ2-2,TGTGCCAGCAGCTTCGGCGCGGGAGCGAACACCGGGGAGCTGTTTTTT,CASSFGAGANTGELFF
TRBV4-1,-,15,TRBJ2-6,TGCGCCAGCAGCCCTAATTCCGGTGGGGCCAACGTCCTGACTTTC,CASSPNSGGANVLTF
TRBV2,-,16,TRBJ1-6,TGTGCCAGCAGTGAAGGGTACAGCTCCTATAATTCACCCCTCCACTTT,CASSEGYSSYNSPLHF
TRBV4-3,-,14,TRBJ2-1,TGCGCCAGCAGCCAAAGGAGGTCCGACAATGAGCAGTTCTTC,CASSQRRSDNEQFF
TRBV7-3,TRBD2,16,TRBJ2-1,TGTGCCAGCAGCTTAATTGTTGCGGGAGGCACCAATGAGCAGTTCTTC,CASSLIVAGGTNEQFF
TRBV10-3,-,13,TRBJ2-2,TGTGCCATCAGTGAGTCAGCTGACGGGGAGCTGTTTTTT,CAISESADGELFF
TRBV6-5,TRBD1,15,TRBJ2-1,TGTGCCAGCACCCGATCGGGACAGGGGGCGAGTGAGCAGTTCTTC,CASTRSGQGASEQFF
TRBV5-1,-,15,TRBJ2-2,TGCGCCAGCAATGAGCAAGCGTCAAACACCGGGGAGCTGTTTTTT,CASNEQASNTGELFF
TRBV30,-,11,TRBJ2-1,TGTGCCGGGCGACAGTATTCTGAGCAGTTCTTC,CAGRQYSEQFF
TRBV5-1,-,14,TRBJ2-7,TGCGCCAGCAGCTTCGGAGGGGCGACCTACGAGCAGTACTTC,CASSFGGATYEQYF
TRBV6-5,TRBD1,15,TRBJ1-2,TGTGCCAGCAGGGAACCCGGGACAGGGGGTCATGGCTACACCTTC,CASREPGTGGHGYTF
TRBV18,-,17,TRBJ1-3,TGTGCCAGCTCACCAGTGGCGGCGGACAACTCTGGAAACACCATATATTTT,CASSPVAADNSGNTIYF
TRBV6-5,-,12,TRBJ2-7,TGTGCCAGCACCTCCAGCGTTGGCGAGCAGTACTTC,CASTSSVGEQYF
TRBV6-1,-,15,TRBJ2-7,TGTGCCAGTACTTTGTGGCGGGATTCCTCCTACGAGCAGTACTTC,CASTLWRDSSYEQYF
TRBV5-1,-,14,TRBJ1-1,TGCGCCAGCAGCTTGCAGGGCTCGAACACTGAAGCTTTCTTT,CASSLQGSNTEAFF
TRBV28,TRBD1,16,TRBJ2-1,TGTGCCAGCAGAGAAACCGGGACAGAGTCCTACAATGAGCAGTTCTTC,CASRETGTESYNEQFF
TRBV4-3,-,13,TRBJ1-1,TGCGCCAGCAGCCGGGGGGGGAACACTGAAGCTTTCTTT,CASSRGGNTEAFF
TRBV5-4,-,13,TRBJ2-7,TGTGCCAGCAGCCACGACAGAACCTACGAGCAGTACTTC,CASSHDRTYEQYF
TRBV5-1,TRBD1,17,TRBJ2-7,TGCGCCAGCAGACCCGGGACAGGGGACGACCTTTTCTACGAGCAGTACTTC,CASRPGTGDDLFYEQYF
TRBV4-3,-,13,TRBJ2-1,TGCGCCAGCAGCCGGACGGGAGAGGGTGAGCAGTTCTTC,CASSRTGEGEQFF
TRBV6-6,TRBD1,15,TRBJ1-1,TGTGCCAGCAGTACTGGAAGGGGGCAAAACACTGAAGCTTTCTTT,CASSTGRGQNTEAFF
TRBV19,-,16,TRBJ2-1,TGTGCCAGTAGTATCACTAGCGGGACAGGGACGAATGAGCAGTTCTTC,CASSITSGTGTNEQFF
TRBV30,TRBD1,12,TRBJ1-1,TGTGCCTGGGACAGGGGGACCACTGAAGCTTTCTTT,CAWDRGTTEAFF
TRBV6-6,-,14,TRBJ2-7,TGTGCCAGCAGTTATGGGCCCAGGTCCTACGAGCAGTACTTC,CASSYGPRSYEQYF
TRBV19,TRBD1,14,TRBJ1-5,TGTGCCAGTAAAGACAGGGGATATGGTCAGCCCCAGCATTTT,CASKDRGYGQPQHF
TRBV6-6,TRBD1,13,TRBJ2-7,TGTGCCAGCAGTTTAGGGACAGACTACGAGCAGTACTTC,CASSLGTDYEQYF
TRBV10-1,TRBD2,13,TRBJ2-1,TGCGCCAGCAGTGAGTCAGCGGGGTATGAGCAGTTCTTC,CASSESAGYEQFF
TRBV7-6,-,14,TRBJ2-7,TGTGCCAGCAGCTCCAGACAGTTCTCCTACGAGCAGTACTTC,CASSSRQFSYEQYF
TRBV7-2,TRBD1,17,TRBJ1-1,TGTGCCAGCAGCTCCCGCCGAGGGACAGGGAAGAACACTGAAGCTTTCTTT,CASSSRRGTGKNTEAFF
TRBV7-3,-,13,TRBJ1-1,TGTGCCAGCAGCTTAAACAGGGTCACTGAAGCTTTCTTT,CASSLNRVTEAFF
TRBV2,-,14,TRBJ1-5,TGTGCCAGCAGTGGGCGGGCATCCAATCAGCCCCAGCATTTT,CASSGRASNQPQHF
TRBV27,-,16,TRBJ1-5,TGTGCCAGCCGCTTTCTTTCGAGGGGGTTGGAACAGCCCCAGCATTTT,CASRFLSRGLEQPQHF
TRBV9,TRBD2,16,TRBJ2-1,TGTGCCAGCAGCGGAGGAACTAGCGGGATCTGGAATGAGCAGTTCTTC,CASSGGTSGIWNEQFF
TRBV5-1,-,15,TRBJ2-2,TGCGCCAGCAGCGTCAGCGGATTGGGAACCGGGGAGCTGTTTTTT,CASSVSGLGTGELFF